The next 30 T cell receptor beta chains were all read from a single sample in a study of T-cell memory formation after mild COVID-19. TCRdb redid the calling of the 5' RACE reads with MiXCR, one entry per CDR3 protein. Of 130,000 to 150,000 distinct CDR3 sequences listed, approximately 5.7% are singletons. Sequencing was done on a sample of PBMCs or a T cell subset sorted from them (not recorded which). The receptors shown here come from an adult woman who had mild COVID-19 (a few samples of this study predate the infection). Cell type and time point are not known.

In its sample, this clonotype was seen many times. The CDR3 spells CASSLVSDQPQHF. DNA of the CDR3: TGTGCCAGCAGCTTAGTCTCCGATCAGCCCCAGCATTTT. V gene TRBV7-8 combines with J gene TRBJ1-5, with D unclear. Germline V gives CDR1 SGHVS, CDR2 FQNEAQ. V lost 1 base, J lost 5 bases, and 6 bases lay in between. The CDR3 has 13 amino acids.

This clonotype was counted between two and nine times. The chain combines TRBV7-3 with TRBJ2-7, with TRBD1 matching over 9 bases. From germline, CDR1 is SGHTA and CDR2 FQGTGA. V was pared by 6 bases and J by 2 bases, with 8 bases of the junction left unmatched. The CDR3 extends over 15 amino acids. The CDR3 DNA reads as TGTGCCAGCAGGGCGACCGGGACAGGGACCTACGAGCAGTACTTC. This encodes CASRATGTGTYEQYF.

This sequence joins TRBV5-1 and TRBJ2-5; D may be TRBD1 (6 bases). The germline gives CDR1 SGHRS, CDR2 YFSETQ. The CDR3 contains 17 residues. V lost 6 bases and J lost 4, with 25 bases in between. The DNA of the CDR3 is TGCGCCAGCAACGTTTATCAACAGGGCTTGCGGAGAGAGACCCAGTACTTC. The encoded protein is CASNVYQQGLRRETQYF.

Ten or more counts support this clonotype. The V call is TRBV6-5, the J call TRBJ2-1; D is tentatively TRBD1 or TRBD2 (5 bases each). The CDR3 length is 12 residues. The germline V gene has CDR1 MNHEY and CDR2 SVGAGI. The V end lost 2 bases, the J end lost 9 bases, and 8 bases lay between the germline ends. CDR3 amino acids: CASSYTRGEQFF. The DNA for the CDR3 is TGTGCCAGCAGTTACACGAGGGGTGAGCAGTTCTTC.

This clonotype came up many times. The rearrangement joins TRBV2 to TRBJ2-7; D possibly corresponds to TRBD1 (6 bases). The CDR3 extends over 13 amino acids. Trimming took 8 bases from V and 3 from J, leaving 14 bases between them. Germline loops: CDR1 SNHLY, CDR2 FYNNEI. The CDR3 DNA reads as TGTGCCAGCTCTCGTCTACAGGGCTACGAGCAGTACTTC. Amino acids: CASSRLQGYEQYF.

This clonotype was detected a few times. The rearrangement links TRBV29-1 to TRBJ1-1; a weak D match, TRBD1 (5 bases). Germline loops: CDR1 SQVTM, CDR2 ANQGSEA. The CDR3 has 14 amino acids. V gave up 7 bases and J gave up 4 bases, with 19 bases separating them. The CDR3, as DNA: TGCAGCGCCGCATCTTGGGGGAGGGGCACTGAAGCTTTCTTT. Translation gives CSAASWGRGTEAFF.

In its sample, this clonotype was seen a few times. The CDR3: CASSQDVMAQYF. The DNA of the CDR3 is TGTGCCAGCAGCCAAGATGTAATGGCCCAGTACTTC. The chain is built from TRBV3-1 and TRBJ2-5; D ambiguous. Germline values: CDR1 LGHDT, CDR2 YNNKEL (reference sequence). V was clipped by 0 bases and J by 9 bases, with 8 bases between them. The CDR3 spans 12 residues.

The gene calls are TRBV15 and TRBJ2-2; D is undetermined. Germline V gives CDR1 LNHNV, CDR2 YYDKDF (reference sequence). Trimming left V 8 bases short and J 3 bases short, with 7 bases between. This CDR3 is 12 amino acids long. The CDR3: CATRWDTGELFF. The CDR3 nucleotides read TGTGCCACCCGTTGGGACACCGGGGAGCTGTTTTTT.

This clonotype was counted at least ten times. The chain recombines TRBV19 with TRBJ2-7; 7 bases line up with TRBD2. The ends lost 3 bases at V and 6 bases at J; junction bases unmatched: 5. CDR1 is LNHDA and CDR2 is SQIVND in the germline V gene (reference sequence). This CDR3 is built from 13 residues. CDR3 DNA sequence: TGTGCCAGTAGTATCGTCAGGGAGGGCGAGCAGTACTTC. Protein product: CASSIVREGEQYF. The full variable domain, completed using reference TRBV19 and TRBJ2-7, is DGGITQSPKYLFRKEGQNVTLSCEQNLNHDAMYWYRQDPGQGLRLIYYSQIVNDFQKGDIAEGYSVSREKKESFPLTVTSAQKNPTAFYLCASSIVREGEQYFGPGTRLTVT.

This clonotype was observed at least ten times. V and J are TRBV5-1 and TRBJ2-6; possibly TRBD1 for D (5 bases). The V gene lost 4 bases and the J gene lost 0 bases, with 14 bases spanning the gap. The CDR3 loop spans 17 amino acids. From germline, CDR1 is SGHRS and CDR2 YFSETQ. CDR3 residues: CASSLDIYLSGANVLTF. In nucleotides, the CDR3 is TGCGCCAGCAGCCTGGACATCTACCTCTCTGGGGCCAACGTCCTGACTTTC.

This clonotype was detected a few times. The chain carries TRBV2 and TRBJ2-7; 9 nucleotides match TRBD2. The CDR3 is 14 amino acids. V shed 5 bases and J 4 bases; nucleotides not matched to a gene: 6. CDR1 is SNHLY, CDR2 FYNNEI, per germline. CDR3 bases: TGTGCCAGCAGTACCAGCGGGAGGCATTACGAGCAGTACTTC. This gives the protein CASSTSGRHYEQYF.

A few counts support this clonotype. The chain recombines TRBV7-3 with TRBJ1-4; 12 bases are shared with TRBD1. Germline assignment: CDR1 SGHTA and CDR2 FQGTGA. The CDR3 is 16 amino acids. V shed 0 bases and J 7 bases; nucleotides not matched to a gene: 3. Here the CDR3 DNA reads TGTGCCAGCAGCTTAACGGGACAGGGGGCGGGTGAAAAACTGTTTTTT. The encoded protein is CASSLTGQGAGEKLFF.

The chain is built from TRBV18 and TRBJ2-7; D may be TRBD1 (6 bases). Trimming cost V 6 bases and J 6 bases, with 12 bases left between them. Germline CDR1 and CDR2: KGHSH and LQKENI. The CDR3 consists of 12 residues. CDR3 protein: CASSEGVSEQYF. The DNA for the CDR3 is TGTGCCAGCTCTGAGGGGGTGAGCGAGCAGTACTTC.

The gene calls are TRBV29-1 and TRBJ2-4, with TRBD1 as a possible D gene (6 bases). This CDR3 region has 12 residues. Per germline, CDR1 SQVTM and CDR2 ANQGSEA. The V gene lost 7 bases and the J gene lost 4 bases, with 11 bases spanning the gap. The CDR3 protein is CSAGDTKNIQYF. CDR3 sequence (DNA): TGCAGCGCAGGGGACACGAAAAACATTCAGTACTTC.

The rearrangement joins TRBV29-1 to TRBJ2-7, with 12 bases matching TRBD2. This CDR3 contains 12 residues. Germline CDR1 reads SQVTM; CDR2 reads ANQGSEA. The ends lost 4 bases at V and 5 bases at J; junction bases unmatched: 0. CDR3 coding DNA: TGCAGCGTTGGACTAGCGGGAGACGAGCAGTACTTC. The encoded protein is CSVGLAGDEQYF.

There are many counts of this clonotype. V is TRBV5-6 and J is TRBJ1-5; D remains ambiguous. There are 12 residues in the CDR3. CDR1 is SGHDT and CDR2 is YYEEEE in the germline V gene. Trimming removed 3 bases at V and 8 bases at J, with 9 bases between. The CDR3 loop is CASSSGSEPQHF. The CDR3 bases are TGTGCCAGCAGCTCCGGGTCCGAGCCCCAGCATTTT.

This clonotype was seen at least ten times. V usage is TRBV29-1 and J usage is TRBJ1-2; D possibly corresponds to TRBD1 (5 bases). V gave up 4 bases and J gave up 0 bases, with 9 bases separating them. The germline CDR1 and CDR2 sequences are SQVTM and ANQGSEA. The CDR3 is made up of 13 amino acids. CDR3 bases: TGCAGCGTTGCAGGGTTAACTAACTATGGCTACACCTTC. As protein: CSVAGLTNYGYTF. The full variable domain, with the rest looked up from reference TRBV29-1 and TRBJ1-2, is SAVISQKPSRDICQRGTSLTIQCQVDSQVTMMFWYRQQPGQSLTLIATANQGSEATYESGFVIDKFPISRPNLTFSTLTVSNMSPEDSSIYLCSVAGLTNYGYTFGSGTRLTVV.

This clonotype was observed at least ten times. The chain links TRBV3-1 to TRBJ2-5; perhaps TRBD2 as D (6 bases). The ends were cut back, 2 bases at V and 4 bases at J, with 11 bases in the middle. Germline values: CDR1 LGHDT, CDR2 YNNKEL (reference sequence). The CDR3 runs to 14 residues. The CDR3, as DNA: TGTGCCAGCAGCCAACGCGGGACCGGAGAGACCCAGTACTTC. It yields the protein CASSQRGTGETQYF.

This clonotype was recorded many times. The rearrangement links TRBV27 to TRBJ2-7; TRBD1 matches at 8 bases. The CDR3 contains 14 residues. J lost 6 bases, V lost 8 bases, and 12 bases had no gene match. CDR1 MNHEY and CDR2 SMNVEV come from the germline V gene (reference sequence). CDR3 nucleotides: TGTGCCAGCGGCAACTCGGACAGGGCGGGCGAGCAGTACTTC. It specifies CASGNSDRAGEQYF.

This clonotype was detected many times. CDR3 sequence (DNA): TGCGCCAGCAGCCAAAAACCCCCGGGACTAGCGGGGGGCCCCGCGAACACCGGGGAGCTGTTTTTT. Residues: CASSQKPPGLAGGPANTGELFF. The rearrangement joins TRBV4-1 to TRBJ2-2; 15 bases are a match to TRBD2. This CDR3 region has 22 residues. The germline gives CDR1 MGHRA, CDR2 YSYEKL. The junction had 13 bases not matched to a gene; V was cut back by 2 bases and J by 0 bases.

DNA of the CDR3: TGTGCCAGCAGAACGCTGCTGGTGCCAACGCAGTATTTT. It is translated as CASRTLLVPTQYF. V and J are TRBV2 and TRBJ2-3; no clear D gene. CDR3 length equals 13 residues. V was cut by 6 bases and J by 9 bases, with 16 bases left in between. CDR1 and CDR2 (germline): SNHLY, FYNNEI.

A note on this clonotype: A much larger clone differs from this one at a single base, so this may be a read error. The genes are TRBV7-3 and TRBJ2-5; D is undetermined. Deletions cut 5 bases from V and 4 bases from J, with 14 bases between. Germline CDR1 and CDR2: SGHTA and FQGTGA. The CDR3 runs 14 residues. The CDR3, as DNA: TGTGCCAGCAGCCCCCAGGTGGTTGGAGAGACCCAGTACTTC. Translation gives CASSPQVVGETQYF.

This clonotype was observed many times. V and J are TRBV20-1 and TRBJ1-4, with D unclear. Germline lookup yields CDR1 DFQATT and CDR2 SNEGSKA (reference sequence). This CDR3 comprises 15 residues. Trimming took 5 bases from V and 1 from J, leaving 14 bases between them. For the CDR3, the DNA is TGCAGTGCTTTTCCCCCGGGGTTAACTAATGAAAAACTGTTTTTT. Protein: CSAFPPGLTNEKLFF.

This clonotype occurred many times. This chain uses TRBV5-1 with TRBJ2-3; a possible D gene is TRBD1 (6 bases). The germline gives CDR1 SGHRS, CDR2 YFSETQ. The V end was cut by 1 base, the J end by 1 base, with 13 bases between. The CDR3 extends over 16 amino acids. CDR3 nucleotides: TGCGCCAGCAGCTTGTATGACAGGTTGGGCACAGATACGCAGTATTTT. Amino acid sequence: CASSLYDRLGTDTQYF.

This clonotype showed up many times. The V gene is TRBV5-1, the J gene TRBJ1-1, with D perhaps TRBD1 (6 bases). Germline-derived CDR1 and CDR2 are SGHRS and YFSETQ. The CDR3 totals 15 residues. Trimming removed 4 bases at V and 11 bases at J, with 24 bases between. The CDR3 region has the DNA TGCGCCAGCAGCCCCAGGGGAGGGGAAAGCGATGACGCTTTCTTT. Protein product: CASSPRGGESDDAFF. Full variable domain (outside the CDR3, taken from reference TRBV5-1 and TRBJ1-1): KAGVTQTPRYLIKTRGQQVTLSCSPISGHRSVSWYQQTPGQGLQFLFEYFSETQRNKGNFPGRFSGRQFSNSRSEMNVSTLELGDSALYLCASSPRGGESDDAFFGQGTRLTVV.

In its sample, this clonotype was seen a few times. The chain links TRBV6-5 to TRBJ2-7; 10 nucleotides match TRBD2. Germline V gene sequence: CDR1 MNHEY, CDR2 SVGAGI. CDR3 size: 18 residues. Germline trimming cut 6 bases from V and 7 bases from J; bases unmatched to any gene: 21. CDR3 bases: TGTGCCAGCAGCCGTCCAAACCTAGCGGGGGCCACTGGTTGGGAGCAGTACTTC. Its translation: CASSRPNLAGATGWEQYF.

Only a few counts were recorded for this clonotype. V gene TRBV19 combines with J gene TRBJ1-1; 9 bases align to TRBD1. Trimming cost V 5 bases and J 3 bases; bases outside gene matches: 7. This CDR3 comprises 15 residues. Per the germline V gene, CDR1 is LNHDA and CDR2 is SQIVND (reference sequence). The CDR3 DNA reads as TGTGCCAGTAGTTCACAGGGGGCGCGCGACACTGAAGCTTTCTTT. As protein: CASSSQGARDTEAFF.

This rearrangement joins TRBV7-3 to TRBJ1-1; no firm D call. The length of the CDR3 is 15 residues. CDR1 is SGHTA, CDR2 FQGTGA, per germline. V dropped 3 bases and J dropped 0 bases, with 11 bases sitting between them. The CDR3 loop is CASSFSQTMNTEAFF. The CDR3 region has the DNA TGTGCCAGCAGCTTCTCACAGACCATGAACACTGAAGCTTTCTTT.

This clonotype was counted only a few times. The chain employs TRBV4-1 and TRBJ1-3; perhaps TRBD1 as D (6 bases). The CDR3 covers 16 residues. Germline V gene sequence: CDR1 MGHRA, CDR2 YSYEKL. The ends were cut back, 1 base at V and 0 bases at J, with 10 bases in the middle. The CDR3 nucleotides read TGCGCCAGCAGCCAAGGAGGGGGGGTCTCTGGAAACACCATATATTTT. It yields the protein CASSQGGGVSGNTIYF.

This clonotype was counted at least ten times. The chain recombines TRBV30 with TRBJ2-7; D may match TRBD1 or TRBD2 (5 bases each). The V gene's germline CDR1 is GTSNPN and CDR2 SVGIG (reference sequence). This CDR3 contains 11 residues. V was clipped by 2 bases and J by 9 bases, with 11 bases between them. The CDR3 nucleotides read TGTGCCTGGAGTCACCCGGGACCGCAGTACTTC. Its protein product is CAWSHPGPQYF.